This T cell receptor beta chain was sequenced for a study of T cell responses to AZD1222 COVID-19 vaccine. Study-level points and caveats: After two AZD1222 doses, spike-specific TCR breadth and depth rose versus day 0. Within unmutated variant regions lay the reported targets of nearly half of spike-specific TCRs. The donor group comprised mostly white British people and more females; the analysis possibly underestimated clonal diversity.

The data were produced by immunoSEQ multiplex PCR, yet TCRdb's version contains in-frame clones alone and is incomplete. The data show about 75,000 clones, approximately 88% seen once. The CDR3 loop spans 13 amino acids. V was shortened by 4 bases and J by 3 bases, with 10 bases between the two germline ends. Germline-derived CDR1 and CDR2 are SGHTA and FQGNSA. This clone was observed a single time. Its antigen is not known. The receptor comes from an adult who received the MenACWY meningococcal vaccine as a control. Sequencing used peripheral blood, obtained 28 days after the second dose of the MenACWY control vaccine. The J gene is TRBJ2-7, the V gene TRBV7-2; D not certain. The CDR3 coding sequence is TGTGCCAGCAGCTCCCCCGTTAACTACGAGCAGTACTTC. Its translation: CASSSPVNYEQYF.